The following is a T cell receptor beta chain sequence with its context. Sample time point: peripheral blood 6 weeks after treatment start. Each individual provided 1 to 8 samples (taken pretreatment and on-treatment). These data originate in a study of PD-L1 blockade in urothelial cancer. The CDR3 consists of 16 residues. Trimming cost V 1 base and J 2 bases, with 15 bases left between them. From germline, CDR1 is MNHNS and CDR2 SASEGT. Measured with immunoSEQ multiplex PCR; TCRdb has only the in-frame clones, and not every one. The repertoire holds 72,000 or so clones, with almost 90% as singletons. This clonotype was sampled from a man between 60 and 70 years old with urothelial cancer. The starting material was PBMCs, obtained around atezolizumab (anti-PD-L1) treatment. This chain uses TRBV6-1 with TRBJ2-7; tentative D call: TRBD2 (5 bases). This CDR3 is CASSEEGSYWPYEQYF. The CDR3 coding sequence is TGTGCCAGCAGTGAAGAAGGGAGCTATTGGCCCTACGAGCAGTACTTC.